The text below deals with one T cell receptor (beta chain). Libraries were prepared by immunoSEQ multiplex PCR; TCRdb keeps only in-frame clonotypes and omits some of them. The top ten hold around 1.1% of the sample, which has some 120,000 clones, 85% to 90% seen once. The sample originates from a study of control samples from healthy donors and cancer patients. V was trimmed by 1 base and J by 8 bases, leaving 14 bases between them. This CDR3 region has 15 residues. CDR1 and CDR2 (germline): SNHLY, FYNNEI. Input material: PBMCs. The chain joins TRBV2 to TRBJ1-4, with D possibly being TRBD1 (5 bases). The sequence was obtained from a woman in her fifties or sixties with colorectal cancer. The CDR3 DNA is TGTGCCAGCAGTGAAGGGCCGGGGGTGAACGAAAAACTGTTTTTT. The encoded protein is CASSEGPGVNEKLFF.